The 8 T cell receptor beta chains listed next were all sequenced from one sample in a study of control samples from healthy donors and cancer patients. TCRdb keeps only in-frame clones here, not all; method: immunoSEQ multiplex PCR. The table lists some 140,000 clones, just under 95% of them singletons. Sequences were obtained from blood. Source of these receptors: a man under 40 in good health.

The chain carries TRBV11-2 and TRBJ1-2; possibly TRBD1 for D (5 bases). V lost 5 bases and J lost 6, with 22 bases in between. The germline CDR1 and CDR2 sequences are SGHAT and FQNNGV. The CDR3 contains 16 residues. The CDR3 loop is CASSVNRGHKPHGYTF. In DNA form, the CDR3 reads TGTGCCAGCAGCGTCAACCGGGGCCACAAACCCCATGGCTACACCTTC.

This clone is a singleton in its sample. The CDR3 is CASSPLGTSGRANRDTQYF. The CDR3 DNA sequence: TGTGCCAGCAGTCCGCTAGGGACTAGCGGGAGAGCGAACCGGGATACGCAGTATTTT. V and J are TRBV27 and TRBJ2-3; 14 nucleotides align to TRBD2. This CDR3 is built from 19 residues. V was pared by 5 bases and J by 6 bases, with 16 bases of the junction left unmatched. CDR1 and CDR2 (germline): MNHEY, SMNVEV (reference sequence).

Concerning this clone itself: In this CDR3 the conserved last residue, phenylalanine or tryptophan, is missing, so a read error is likely. Because the CDR3's place on the DNA is in doubt, the DNA is left out and the CDR3 is given as listed by TCRdb. The chain recombines TRBV28 with TRBJ1-4; the table calls TRBD1, which could not be checked here. In germline, CDR1 is MDHEN, CDR2 SYDVKM. The CDR3 contains 17 residues when both ends are counted. CDR3 sequence: CASSEKTASPRTNSRLG.

The V gene is TRBV28, the J gene TRBJ1-5, with D hard to call. Germline lookup yields CDR1 MDHEN and CDR2 SYDVKM. The CDR3 length is 12 residues. Trimming stripped 8 bases from V and 7 bases from J, with 12 bases between. This chain's CDR3 is CASFTFGQPQHF. DNA of the CDR3: TGTGCCAGCTTCACCTTCGGGCAGCCCCAGCATTTT.

The table lists this clone with a few counts. The V and J genes are TRBV12-3 or TRBV12-4 and TRBJ1-3, with no clear D. This CDR3 is built from 13 residues. V was clipped by 0 bases and J by 5 bases, with 5 bases between them. The CDR3 spells CASSLAERNTIYF. The CDR3 DNA is TGTGCCAGCAGTTTAGCAGAACGAAACACCATATATTTT.

The rearrangement uses TRBV6-5 and TRBJ2-5, with a weak D call TRBD2 (6 bases). CDR1 is MNHEY and CDR2 is SVGAGI in the germline V gene. V was pared by 5 bases and J by 5 bases, with 12 bases between. The length of the CDR3 is 13 residues. As DNA, the CDR3 is TGTGCCAGCAGTCCCGGGAGAAGGGAGACCCAGTACTTC. Its protein is CASSPGRRETQYF.

V usage is TRBV14 and J usage is TRBJ2-3, with 10 bases fitting TRBD2. Germline V gene data show CDR1 as SGHDN and CDR2 as FVKESK. This CDR3 has 14 residues. Trimming took 6 bases from V and 5 from J; bases not matched to a gene: 5. Here the CDR3 reads CASSRRLAGDTQYF. The CDR3 nucleotides are TGTGCCAGCAGTCGCAGACTAGCGGGAGATACGCAGTATTTT.

A few counts support this clone. The V gene is TRBV10-2, the J gene TRBJ2-2, with D perhaps matching TRBD2 (5 bases). The CDR3 has 16 residues. Germline CDR1 is WSHSY and CDR2 is SAAADI. The V end was cut by 7 bases, the J end by 5 bases, with 20 bases between. Here the CDR3 DNA reads TGCGCCAGCACCAACTCGGCGGGTGCAGCGACCGGGGAGCTGTTTTTT. Translation: CASTNSAGAATGELFF.